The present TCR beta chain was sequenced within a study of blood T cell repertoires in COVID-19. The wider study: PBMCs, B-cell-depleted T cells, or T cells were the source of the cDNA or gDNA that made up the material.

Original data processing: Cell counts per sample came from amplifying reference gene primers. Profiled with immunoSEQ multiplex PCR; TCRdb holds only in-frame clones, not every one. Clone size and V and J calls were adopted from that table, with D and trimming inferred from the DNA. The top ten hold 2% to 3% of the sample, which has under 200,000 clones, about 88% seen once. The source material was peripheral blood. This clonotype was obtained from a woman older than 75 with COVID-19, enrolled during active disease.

The CDR3 nucleotides read TGTGCCAGCAGCCCACAGGGGGGAAAACTGTTTTTT. It translates to CASSPQGGKLFF. The chain is built from TRBV7-9 and TRBJ1-4, with TRBD1 matching over 8 bases. The germline gives CDR1 SEHNR, CDR2 FQNEAQ (reference sequence). The junction had 3 bases not matched to a gene; V was cut back by 5 bases and J by 10 bases. The CDR3 extends over 12 amino acids. Complete variable domain (other parts from reference TRBV7-9 and TRBJ1-4): DTGVSQNPRHKITKRGQNVTFRCDPISEHNRLYWYRQTLGQGPEFLTYFQNEAQLEKSRLLSDRFSAERPKGSFSTLEIQRTEQGDSAMYLCASSPQGGKLFFGSGTQLSVL.